These 5 T cell receptor beta chains originate from one sample sequenced in a study of shared clonotypes between healthy human individuals. Libraries were prepared by immunoSEQ multiplex PCR; TCRdb keeps only in-frame clonotypes and omits some of them. The sample has 900,000 to 1,200,000 clones, 78% seen once; the top ten hold 0.6% to 0.75%. The specimen sequenced was memory CD4+ T cells from PBMCs. This sample's subset: CD45RA-negative fraction. All receptors derive from a man aged 18 to 30 in good health. Some clones in this sample may be carry-over from other donors' samples.

This rearrangement joins TRBV2 to TRBJ1-2; no clear D gene. The CDR3 totals 15 residues. V was shortened by 3 bases and J by 0 bases, with 11 bases between the two germline ends. CDR1 and CDR2 (germline): SNHLY, FYNNEI. CDR3 loop: CASSEPEPTNYGYTF. CDR3 DNA: TGTGCCAGCAGTGAGCCAGAACCCACTAACTATGGCTACACCTTC.

This chain connects TRBV30 to TRBJ2-2; 10 bases map to TRBD2. Germline V gene lookup returns CDR1 GTSNPN and CDR2 SVGIG (reference sequence). The CDR3 totals 15 residues. V dropped 3 bases and J dropped 6; count of bases not matched to a gene: 7. This CDR3 is CAWSEGTSVPGELFF. The CDR3, as DNA: TGTGCCTGGAGCGAAGGGACTAGCGTACCCGGGGAGCTGTTTTTT.

This chain uses TRBV27 with TRBJ2-1; the D call may be TRBD1 or TRBD2 (5 bases each). Trimming cost V 11 bases and J 4 bases, with 21 bases left between them. The CDR3 runs to 15 residues. CDR1 and CDR2 from the germline V gene are MNHEY and SMNVEV (reference sequence). The CDR3 here is CAAGALGARYNEQFF. The CDR3 DNA is TGTGCCGCCGGGGCTCTGGGAGCCCGATACAATGAGCAGTTCTTC.

The chain couples TRBV4-3 to TRBJ2-3; D might be TRBD2 (5 bases). V lost 1 base, J lost 12 bases, and 14 bases lay in between. Germline assignment: CDR1 LGHNA and CDR2 YSLEER. This CDR3 has 13 amino acids. The CDR3 sequence: CASSQVRVGLQYF. The CDR3 DNA reads TGCGCCAGCAGCCAAGTTCGGGTCGGACTTCAGTATTTT.

The chain couples TRBV7-2 to TRBJ1-2, with D possibly matching TRBD1 (5 bases). Trimming removed 1 base at V and 6 bases at J, with 9 bases between. Germline V lookup: CDR1 SGHTA, CDR2 FQGNSA. This CDR3 has 13 amino acids. CDR3 loop: CASSLGQGNGYTF. The CDR3 region has the DNA TGTGCCAGCAGCTTAGGGCAGGGTAATGGCTACACCTTC.